These 10 T cell receptor beta chains share one sample of origin, sequenced in a study of OX40 agonist ivuxolimab in advanced cancers. The protocol was immunoSEQ multiplex PCR, while the TCRdb copy is restricted to in-frame clones and leaves out a portion. The sample contains roughly 66,000 clones, roughly four fifths of which appear only once. Sequences were derived from CD4+ or CD8+ T cells sorted from blood, sampled in a trial of the OX40 agonist ivuxolimab. All receptors derive from an adult with an advanced solid tumor such as melanoma, head and neck, liver or kidney cancer.

The chain joins TRBV15 to TRBJ2-1; TRBD2 matches at 12 bases. The CDR3 is 15 residues long. Losses at the gene ends were 3 bases for V and 13 bases for J; bases not matched to a gene: 10. The V gene's germline CDR1 is LNHNV and CDR2 YYDKDF (reference sequence). The CDR3 sequence: CATSRKLAGGDAQFF. As DNA, the CDR3 is TGTGCCACCAGCAGGAAACTAGCGGGGGGCGATGCCCAGTTCTTC.

This clone showed up just once. The chain combines TRBV13 with TRBJ2-5; D may be TRBD1 (6 bases). The J call could be wrong; TRBJ2-7 is a better fit for the DNA end. CDR1 and CDR2 from the germline V gene are PRHDT and FYEKMQ (reference sequence). The CDR3 has 14 amino acids. This CDR3 reads CASSFRDNSYEQYF. The DNA of the CDR3 is TGTGCCAGCAGCTTTCGGGACAACTCCTACGAGCAGTACTTC.

Within the sample, this clone is medium-sized. The chain employs TRBV28 and TRBJ1-1, with D perhaps TRBD1 (5 bases). The CDR3 covers 18 residues. The ends were cut back, 5 bases at V and 1 base at J, with 23 bases in the middle. The germline gives CDR1 MDHEN, CDR2 SYDVKM. The CDR3 loop reads CASSPRRATMTENTEAFF. The CDR3 DNA reads as TGTGCCAGCAGTCCCCGACGCGCGACGATGACAGAGAACACTGAAGCTTTCTTT.

This rearrangement joins TRBV5-4 to TRBJ2-3, with D tentatively TRBD2 (7 bases). Germline V gene sequence: CDR1 SGHNT, CDR2 YYREEE (reference sequence). CDR3 length: 15 residues. Between the trimmed V and J ends, which lost 4 bases and 4 bases, there was a span of 16 bases. CDR3 DNA: TGTGCCAGCAGCGAACGGGGGGAGGGGGCAGATACGCAGTATTTT. This translates into CASSERGEGADTQYF.

CDR3: CSAPIQVGRESYNEQFF. CDR3 DNA: TGCAGCGCCCCCATCCAAGTGGGGCGGGAGTCATACAATGAGCAGTTCTTC. The V and J genes are TRBV29-1 and TRBJ2-1; 7 nucleotides agree with TRBD2. V dropped 7 bases and J dropped 4; count of bases not matched to a gene: 19. CDR3 length equals 17 residues. The germline V gene encodes CDR1 SQVTM and CDR2 ANQGSEA.

This clone was seen more than once but under ten times. The gene calls are TRBV18 and TRBJ1-5, with a tentative D call TRBD1 (5 bases). V lost 2 bases and J lost 4, with 12 bases in between. The length of the CDR3 is 15 residues. Per germline, CDR1 KGHSH and CDR2 LQKENI. The CDR3 sequence: CASSPVAGENQPQHF. The CDR3 DNA reads as TGTGCCAGCTCACCAGTTGCGGGGGAGAATCAGCCCCAGCATTTT.

This clone appeared once. This rearrangement joins TRBV5-1 to TRBJ1-5, with 8 bases lining up with TRBD1. This CDR3 is 18 amino acids long. Germline V CDR1 and CDR2: SGHRS, YFSETQ. Trimming at V came to 4 bases and at J to 0 bases, leaving 12 bases not matched to a gene. This chain's CDR3 is CASSALQGAGYSNQPQHF. The CDR3 nucleotides are TGCGCCAGCAGCGCCCTTCAGGGGGCGGGGTATAGCAATCAGCCCCAGCATTTT.

The chain carries TRBV11-2 and TRBJ1-4; 9 bases are shared with TRBD1. The CDR3 has 15 residues. In germline, CDR1 is SGHAT, CDR2 FQNNGV. Trimming took 4 bases from V and 7 from J; bases not matched to a gene: 7. The DNA of the CDR3 is TGTGCCAGCAGCTCCGGACAGGGGCTGGGTGAAAAACTGTTTTTT. It translates to CASSSGQGLGEKLFF.

The chain joins TRBV2 to TRBJ2-5; tentatively, D is TRBD1 (6 bases). The V gene lost 1 base and the J gene lost 9 bases, with 12 bases spanning the gap. This CDR3 spans 13 amino acids. Per germline, CDR1 SNHLY and CDR2 FYNNEI. The CDR3 nucleotides read TGTGCCAGCAGTGAAGGGCAAGCAGGGGCCCAGTACTTC. It encodes CASSEGQAGAQYF.

V is TRBV6-6 and J is TRBJ2-7; 8 bases match TRBD2. This CDR3 region has 12 residues. V trimming: 6 bases; J trimming: 8 bases; junction bases outside the gene matches: 6. The germline V gene has CDR1 MNHNY and CDR2 SVGAGI (reference sequence). The CDR3 loop reads CASRPGTSKQYF. The CDR3 DNA reads as TGTGCCAGCAGACCCGGGACTAGTAAGCAGTACTTC.